Included here is one T cell receptor (beta chain) sequence, with context. Its target is unknown. The record originates from a study of T cell responses to AZD1222 COVID-19 vaccine. Germline CDR1 is MNHEY and CDR2 is SVGAGI. The CDR3 loop spans 12 amino acids. V lost 11 bases and J lost 7, with 17 bases in between. Here immunoSEQ multiplex PCR was the method, and the copy in TCRdb shows in-frame clones only, minus some. The table includes about 110,000 clones, over 85% detected once. Overall study results and limits: Across spike, vaccine-associated CD4 TCRs were found, dominant at 160-218 and 743-854.

This chain links TRBV6-5 with TRBJ2-5, with D tentatively TRBD1 or TRBD2 (5 bases each). The sample consisted of peripheral blood, taken on day 0 of MenACWY control vaccination. This sequence was found in an adult in good health. CDR3 region: CAARGDAGTQYF. The CDR3 region has the DNA TGTGCCGCTAGAGGGGACGCGGGGACCCAGTACTTC.